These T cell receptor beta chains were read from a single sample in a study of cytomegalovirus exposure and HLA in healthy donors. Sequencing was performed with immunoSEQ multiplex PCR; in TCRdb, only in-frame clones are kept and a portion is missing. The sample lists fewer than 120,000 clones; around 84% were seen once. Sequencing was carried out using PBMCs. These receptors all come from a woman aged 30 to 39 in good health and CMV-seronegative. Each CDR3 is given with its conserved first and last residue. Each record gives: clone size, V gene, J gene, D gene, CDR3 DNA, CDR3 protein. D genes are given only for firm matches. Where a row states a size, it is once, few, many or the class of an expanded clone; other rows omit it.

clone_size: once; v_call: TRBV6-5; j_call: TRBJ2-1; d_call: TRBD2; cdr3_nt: TGTGCCAGCAGTTACTCCACTAGCGGTTCCTACAATGAGCAGTTCTTC; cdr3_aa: CASSYSTSGSYNEQFF
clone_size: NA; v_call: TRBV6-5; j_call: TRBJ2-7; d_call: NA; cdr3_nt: TGTGCCAGCAGTTACGGGGGGGCCTCCTACGAGCAGTACTTC; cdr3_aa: CASSYGGASYEQYF
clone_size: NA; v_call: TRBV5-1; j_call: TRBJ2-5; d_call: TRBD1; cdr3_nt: TGCGCCAGCAGCTCGGCCGGGACAGGGGAAAAAGAGACCCAGTACTTC; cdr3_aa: CASSSAGTGEKETQYF
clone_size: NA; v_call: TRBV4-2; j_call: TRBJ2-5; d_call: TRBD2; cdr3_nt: TGTGCCAGCAGCCAAGATCCGGTCGCGGGGGTACAAGAGACCCAGTACTTC; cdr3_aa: CASSQDPVAGVQETQYF
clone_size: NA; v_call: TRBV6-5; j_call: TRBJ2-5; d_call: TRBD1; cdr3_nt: TGTGCCAGCAGTTTCACCGGGACAGGGGATCAAGAGACCCAGTACTTC; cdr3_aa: CASSFTGTGDQETQYF
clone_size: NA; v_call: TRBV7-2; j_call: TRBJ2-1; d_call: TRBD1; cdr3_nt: TGTGCCAGCCTGCCGGGACAGGGGAAGAATGAGCAGTTCTTC; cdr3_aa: CASLPGQGKNEQFF
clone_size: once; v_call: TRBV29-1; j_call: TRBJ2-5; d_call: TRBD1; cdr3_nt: TGCAGCGTTTGGTGGATCGACAGGGTTGAGACCCAGTACTTC; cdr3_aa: CSVWWIDRVETQYF
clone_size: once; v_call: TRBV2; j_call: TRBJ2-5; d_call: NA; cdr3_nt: TGTGCCAGCATGCTGTGGCCGGGGGAAGAGACCCAGTACTTC; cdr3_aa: CASMLWPGEETQYF
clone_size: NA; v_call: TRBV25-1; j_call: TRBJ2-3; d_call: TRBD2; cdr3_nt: TGTGCCAGCAGTCCCCCTAGCGGGAGGGCCGGAGATACGCAGTATTTT; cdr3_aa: CASSPPSGRAGDTQYF
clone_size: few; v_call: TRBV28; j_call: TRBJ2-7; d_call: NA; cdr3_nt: TGTGCCAGCAGCCCCGGGAGTTACGAGCAGTACTTC; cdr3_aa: CASSPGSYEQYF
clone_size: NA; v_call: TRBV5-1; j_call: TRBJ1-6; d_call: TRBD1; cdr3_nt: TGCGCCACCCGCCGGGACAGAATTAATTCACCCCTCCACTTT; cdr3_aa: CATRRDRINSPLHF
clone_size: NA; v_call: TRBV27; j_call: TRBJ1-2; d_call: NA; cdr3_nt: TGTGCCAGCAGTTTGCAGGGGAACTATGGCTACACCTTC; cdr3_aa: CASSLQGNYGYTF
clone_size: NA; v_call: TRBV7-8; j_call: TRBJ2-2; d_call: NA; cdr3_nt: TGTGCCAGCAGCTTACCCCGGGGAGGAGGAACTGGGGAGCTGTTTTTT; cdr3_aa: CASSLPRGGGTGELFF
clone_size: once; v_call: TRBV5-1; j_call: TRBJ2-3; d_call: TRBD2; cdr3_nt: TGCGCCAGCAGCTTGGGTCTCACTAGCGGGGTTTCTAGCACAGATACGCAGTATTTT; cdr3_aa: CASSLGLTSGVSSTDTQYF
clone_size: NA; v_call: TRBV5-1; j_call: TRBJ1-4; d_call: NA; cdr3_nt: TGCGCCAGCAGCTTGGCGTTAGGGGGTGAAAAACTGTTTTTT; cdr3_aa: CASSLALGGEKLFF
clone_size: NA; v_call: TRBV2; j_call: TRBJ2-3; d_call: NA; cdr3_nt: TGTGCCAGCAGCGAAGGAGGAGGAGGGTGGGCAGATACGCAGTATTTT; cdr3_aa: CASSEGGGGWADTQYF
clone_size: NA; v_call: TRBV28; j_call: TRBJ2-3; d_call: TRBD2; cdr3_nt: TGTGCCAGCAGTCGTGGGACTAGCGGGGGGGCCTATACAGATACGCAGTATTTT; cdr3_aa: CASSRGTSGGAYTDTQYF
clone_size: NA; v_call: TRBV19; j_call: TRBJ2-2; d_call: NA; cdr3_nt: TGTGCCAGTAGTAATCCGGGGAACACCGGGGAGCTGTTTTTT; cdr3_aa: CASSNPGNTGELFF
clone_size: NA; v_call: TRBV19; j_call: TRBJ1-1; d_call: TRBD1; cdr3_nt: TGTGCCAGCTACAGGGGGCAGAGAGCTTTCTTT; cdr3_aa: CASYRGQRAFF
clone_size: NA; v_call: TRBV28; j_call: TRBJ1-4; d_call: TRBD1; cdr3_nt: TGTGCCAGCAGCCCCGGGACAGGGGGCACCACTAATGAAAAACTGTTTTTT; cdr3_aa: CASSPGTGGTTNEKLFF
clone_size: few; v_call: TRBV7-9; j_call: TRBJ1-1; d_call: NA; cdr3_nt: TGTGCCAGCAGCTTAGCGGGGGGAGGGAACACTGAAGCTTTCTTT; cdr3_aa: CASSLAGGGNTEAFF
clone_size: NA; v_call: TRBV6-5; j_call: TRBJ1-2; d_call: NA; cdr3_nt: TGTGCCAGCAGTTACTCAGGGGCGGATTATGGCTACACCTTC; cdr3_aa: CASSYSGADYGYTF
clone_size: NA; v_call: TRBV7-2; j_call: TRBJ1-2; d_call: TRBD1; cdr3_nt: TGTGCCATCAAAGGGGACAGGGGGCCTGGCTACACCTTC; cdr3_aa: CAIKGDRGPGYTF
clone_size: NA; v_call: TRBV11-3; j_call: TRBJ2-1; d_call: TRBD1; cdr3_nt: TGTGCCAGCAGCTTAGCGAGACAGGGACGCAATGAGCAGTTCTTC; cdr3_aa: CASSLARQGRNEQFF
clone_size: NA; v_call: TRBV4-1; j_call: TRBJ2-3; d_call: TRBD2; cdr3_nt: TGCGCCAGCAGCCCTCTAGCGGGGGGGCCAACAGATACGCAGTATTTT; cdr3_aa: CASSPLAGGPTDTQYF
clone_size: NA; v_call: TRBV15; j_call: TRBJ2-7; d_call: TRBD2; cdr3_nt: TGTGCCACCAGCAGAGAGCTAGCGGGAGCCTACGAGCAGTACTTC; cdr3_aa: CATSRELAGAYEQYF
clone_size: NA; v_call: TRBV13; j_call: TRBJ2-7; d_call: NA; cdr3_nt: TGTGCCAGCAGCTTAAGCGGAACCTACGAGCAGTACTTC; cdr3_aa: CASSLSGTYEQYF
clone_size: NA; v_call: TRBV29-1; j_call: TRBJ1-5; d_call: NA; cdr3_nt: TGCAGCGTTGTACAGGGTTCTCAGCCCCAGCATTTT; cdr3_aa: CSVVQGSQPQHF
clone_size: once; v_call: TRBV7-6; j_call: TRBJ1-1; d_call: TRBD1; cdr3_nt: TGTGCCAGCAGCCCCCCGGGACAGGGTAAAGGGACTGAAGCTTTCTTT; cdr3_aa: CASSPPGQGKGTEAFF
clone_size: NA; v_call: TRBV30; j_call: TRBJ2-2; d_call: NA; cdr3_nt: TGTGCCTGGACGGTGAACACCGGGGAGCTGTTTTTT; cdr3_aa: CAWTVNTGELFF
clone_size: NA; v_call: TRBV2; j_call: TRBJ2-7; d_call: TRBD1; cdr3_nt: TGTGCCAGCAGTGGGGACAGCCACGAGCAGTACTTC; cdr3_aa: CASSGDSHEQYF
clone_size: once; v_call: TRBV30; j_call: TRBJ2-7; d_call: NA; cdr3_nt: TGTGCCTGGAGTGTACTGGGACAATCCTACGAGCAGTACTTC; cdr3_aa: CAWSVLGQSYEQYF
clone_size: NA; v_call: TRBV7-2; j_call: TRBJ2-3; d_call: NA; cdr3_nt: TGTGCCAGCAGCGAACTAAGCCCCGCAGATACGCAGTATTTT; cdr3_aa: CASSELSPADTQYF
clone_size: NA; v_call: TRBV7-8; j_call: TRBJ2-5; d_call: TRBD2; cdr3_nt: TGTGCCAGCAGCTTAGTTCTTATGGGAGGGGTCTGGGAGACCCAGTACTTC; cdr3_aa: CASSLVLMGGVWETQYF
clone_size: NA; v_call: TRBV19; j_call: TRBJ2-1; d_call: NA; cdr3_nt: TGTGCCAGTACCGGGCGGGCAACCCAGTCCTACAATGAGCAGTTCTTC; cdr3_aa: CASTGRATQSYNEQFF
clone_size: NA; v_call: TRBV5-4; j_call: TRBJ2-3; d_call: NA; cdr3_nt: TGTGCCAGCAGCGTTGGACTTAAAAACACAGATACGCAGTATTTT; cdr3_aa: CASSVGLKNTDTQYF
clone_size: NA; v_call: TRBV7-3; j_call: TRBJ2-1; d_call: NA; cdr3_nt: TGTGCCAGCAGCGCTTGGCTAGCTACTGAGCAGTTCTTC; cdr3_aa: CASSAWLATEQFF
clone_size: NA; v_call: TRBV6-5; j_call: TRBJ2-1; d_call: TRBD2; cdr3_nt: TGTGCCAGCTCAGGTCGCGGGACTAGCGTTAATGAGCAGTTCTTC; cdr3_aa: CASSGRGTSVNEQFF
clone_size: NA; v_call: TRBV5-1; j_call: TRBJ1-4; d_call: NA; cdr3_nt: TGCGCCAGCAGGCCAGTCGGGGGGAATGAAAAACTGTTTTTT; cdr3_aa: CASRPVGGNEKLFF
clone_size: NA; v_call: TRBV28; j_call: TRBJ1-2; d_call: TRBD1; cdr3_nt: TGTGCCAGCAGCTCTACAAGCGGACAGGGAAATTTCTATGGCTACACCTTC; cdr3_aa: CASSSTSGQGNFYGYTF
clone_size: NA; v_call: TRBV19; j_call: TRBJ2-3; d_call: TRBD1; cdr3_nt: TGTGCCAGTAGTCACAGGGGGCAAGCAGATACGCAGTATTTT; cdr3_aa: CASSHRGQADTQYF
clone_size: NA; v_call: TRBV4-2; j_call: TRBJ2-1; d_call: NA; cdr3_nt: TGTGCCAGCAGCCAAGAATGGGCAGACCTATACAATGAGCAGTTCTTC; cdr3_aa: CASSQEWADLYNEQFF
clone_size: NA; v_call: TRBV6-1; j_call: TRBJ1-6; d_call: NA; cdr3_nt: TGTGCCAGCAGTGAACATCATTCGGATTCACCCCTCCACTTT; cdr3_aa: CASSEHHSDSPLHF
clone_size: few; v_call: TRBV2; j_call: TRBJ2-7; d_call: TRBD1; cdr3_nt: TGTGCCACCCGGGACAGGGTTCCCTACGAGCAGTACTTC; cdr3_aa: CATRDRVPYEQYF
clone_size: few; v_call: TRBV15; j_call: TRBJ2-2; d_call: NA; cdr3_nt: TGTGCCACTGGGTCAGGTTCGAACACCGGGGAGCTGTTTTTT; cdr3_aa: CATGSGSNTGELFF
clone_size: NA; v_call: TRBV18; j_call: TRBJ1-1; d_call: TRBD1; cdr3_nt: TGTGCCAGCTCACTACAGGGGAATGAAGCTTTCTTT; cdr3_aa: CASSLQGNEAFF
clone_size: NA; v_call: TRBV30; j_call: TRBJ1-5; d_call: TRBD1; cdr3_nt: TGTGCCTGGAGTAAAACAGGGGATAACCAGCCCCAGCATTTT; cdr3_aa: CAWSKTGDNQPQHF
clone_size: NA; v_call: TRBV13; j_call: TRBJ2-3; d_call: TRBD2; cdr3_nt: TGTGCCAGCAGCTTAATTGGCCTAGCGGGAGGGGGGAGCACAGATACGCAGTATTTT; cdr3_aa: CASSLIGLAGGGSTDTQYF
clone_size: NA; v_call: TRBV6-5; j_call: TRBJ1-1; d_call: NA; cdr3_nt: TGTGCCAGCAGTTACAGCGTTGGCCAGATGAACACTGAAGCTTTCTTT; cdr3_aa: CASSYSVGQMNTEAFF
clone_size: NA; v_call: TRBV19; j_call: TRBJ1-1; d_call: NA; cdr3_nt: TGTGCCAGTAGCCCCGGGTGGCACAGGTCCAACCCTGAAGCTTTCTTT; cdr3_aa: CASSPGWHRSNPEAFF
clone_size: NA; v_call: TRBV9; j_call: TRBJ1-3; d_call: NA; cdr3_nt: TGTGCCAGCAGCGATTCTTCGGGAGGAAACACCATATATTTT; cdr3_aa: CASSDSSGGNTIYF